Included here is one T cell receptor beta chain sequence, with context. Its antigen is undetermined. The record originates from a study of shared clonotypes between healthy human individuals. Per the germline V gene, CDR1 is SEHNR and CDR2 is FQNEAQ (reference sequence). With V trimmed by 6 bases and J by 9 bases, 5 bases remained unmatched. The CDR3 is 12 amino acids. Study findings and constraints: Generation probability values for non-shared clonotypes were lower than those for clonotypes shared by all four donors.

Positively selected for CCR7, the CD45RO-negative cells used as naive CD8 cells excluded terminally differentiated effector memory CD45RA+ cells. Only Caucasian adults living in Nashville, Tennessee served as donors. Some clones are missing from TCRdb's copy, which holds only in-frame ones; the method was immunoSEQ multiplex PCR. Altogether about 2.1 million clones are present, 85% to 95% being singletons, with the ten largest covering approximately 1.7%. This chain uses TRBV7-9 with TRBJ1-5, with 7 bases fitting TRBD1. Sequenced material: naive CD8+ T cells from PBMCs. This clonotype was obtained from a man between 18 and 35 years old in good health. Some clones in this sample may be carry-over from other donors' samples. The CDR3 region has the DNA TGTGCCAGCAGTCAAGGGGGCCCGCCCCAGCATTTT. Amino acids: CASSQGGPPQHF.